Shown below are 17 T cell receptor beta chains from a single sample sequenced in a study of blood T cell repertoires in COVID-19. Clones were read by immunoSEQ multiplex PCR, and TCRdb kept only the in-frame ones, dropping some. Among about 12,000 clones, 75% to 90% were seen once, and the ten largest hold approximately 5%. Input material: peripheral blood. The receptors derive from a human donor in a cohort sampled during active COVID-19.

DNA of the CDR3: TGTGCCAGCAGCTTGATCGGGGGAGCCTACAATGAGCAGTTCTTC. Amino acids: CASSLIGGAYNEQFF. This chain uses TRBV5-8 with TRBJ2-1; the D gene is possibly TRBD2 (6 bases). The CDR3 is 15 residues long. V lost 1 base and J lost 2, with 10 bases in between. From germline, CDR1 is SGHTS and CDR2 YDEGEE.

The chain carries TRBV19 and TRBJ2-7; D is uncertain. Germline CDR1 and CDR2: LNHDA and SQIVND (reference sequence). The CDR3 is made up of 11 amino acids. The V end lost 6 bases, the J end lost 6 bases, and 9 bases lay between the germline ends. The CDR3 region is CASRFSGEQYF. The CDR3 nucleotides read TGTGCCAGTAGATTTTCAGGCGAGCAGTACTTC.

The chain combines TRBV4-3 with TRBJ1-3, with D possibly matching TRBD1 (6 bases). Trimming removed 0 bases from V and 1 base from J, with 16 bases in between. This CDR3 is 18 amino acids long. Germline CDR1 and CDR2: LGHNA and YSLEER. CDR3 loop: CASSQDTGGGYSGNTIYF. DNA for the CDR3: TGCGCCAGCAGCCAAGATACGGGGGGGGGCTATTCTGGAAACACCATATATTTT.

The count of this clone is one. This chain connects TRBV19 to TRBJ2-3; D possibly corresponds to TRBD2 (7 bases). The CDR3 is made up of 13 amino acids. V gave up 4 bases and J gave up 6 bases, with 11 bases separating them. The germline V gene has CDR1 LNHDA and CDR2 SQIVND (reference sequence). The CDR3 nucleotides read TGTGCCAGTAGTACGGGGGGCGGGGATACGCAGTATTTT. It yields the protein CASSTGGGDTQYF.

The V gene is TRBV6-5, the J gene TRBJ1-2; D is possibly TRBD1 (5 bases). CDR3 length: 15 residues. The V end lost 6 bases, the J end lost 2 bases, and 16 bases lay between the germline ends. CDR1 is MNHEY, CDR2 SVGAGI, per germline. The CDR3 DNA sequence: TGTGCCAGCAGCAACCGCCTACAGGAGAACTATGGCTACACCTTC. It translates to CASSNRLQENYGYTF.

The chain has TRBV25-1 and TRBJ1-3, with a tentative D call TRBD1 (5 bases). V was pared by 4 bases and J by 4 bases, with 11 bases between. The CDR3 has 14 amino acids. Per germline, CDR1 MGHDK and CDR2 SYGVNS. The CDR3 DNA sequence: TGTGCCAGCAGTGTTGACAGCGTGGGAAACACCATATATTTT. This gives the protein CASSVDSVGNTIYF.

A remark on this clone: The same CDR3 arises from other DNA sequences in this sample as well. The V gene is TRBV5-1, the J gene TRBJ2-2; D could derive from TRBD1 or TRBD2 (5 bases each). The V and J ends lost 4 bases and 0 bases respectively, with 13 bases between them. CDR3 length: 16 residues. Germline-derived CDR1 and CDR2 are SGHRS and YFSETQ. The CDR3 is CASSLGPRTNTGELFF. In DNA, the CDR3 is TGCGCCAGCAGCCTGGGACCTAGAACGAACACCGGGGAGCTGTTTTTT.

The chain employs TRBV6-2 or TRBV6-3 and TRBJ1-1; 7 bases fit TRBD1. V lost 5 bases to trimming and J lost 1 base; unmatched junction nucleotides: 4. This CDR3 has 14 residues. Germline V gene data show CDR1 as MNHEY and CDR2 as SVGEGT. The CDR3 DNA is TGTGCCAGCAGTGTGGAGGGGGCGAACACTGAAGCTTTCTTT. Translation gives CASSVEGANTEAFF.

The chain has TRBV28 and TRBJ1-2, with a weak D call TRBD1 (6 bases). Trimming removed 7 bases at V and 3 bases at J, with 9 bases between. The CDR3 extends over 12 amino acids. Germline-derived CDR1 and CDR2 are MDHEN and SYDVKM. The CDR3 loop reads CASTAGDYGYTF. CDR3 DNA: TGTGCCAGCACCGCAGGGGACTATGGCTACACCTTC.

This sequence joins TRBV7-8 and TRBJ2-3; TRBD2 agrees at 12 bases. This CDR3 region has 16 residues. Per the germline V gene, CDR1 is SGHVS and CDR2 is FQNEAQ. Unmatched junction bases numbered 6, after V lost 3 bases and J lost 5 bases. The CDR3 reads CASSFRLAGDVDTQYF. The CDR3 DNA reads as TGTGCCAGCAGCTTCCGACTAGCGGGAGATGTAGATACGCAGTATTTT.

The chain joins TRBV4-2 to TRBJ1-6; TRBD1 agrees at 7 bases. V gave up 7 bases and J gave up 7 bases; unmatched junction bases: 7. Germline loops: CDR1 LGHNA, CDR2 YNFKEQ. The CDR3 has 14 amino acids. This CDR3 is CASNQGQLNSPLHF. The DNA of the CDR3 is TGTGCCAGCAACCAGGGACAGCTAAATTCACCCCTCCACTTT.

The genes are TRBV6-5 and TRBJ1-3; possible D gene TRBD1, 6 bases. Per the germline V gene, CDR1 is MNHEY and CDR2 is SVGAGI. V was trimmed by 7 bases and J by 3 bases, leaving 10 bases between them. The CDR3 loop spans 13 amino acids. The chain's CDR3 is CASTGGSGNTIYF. The CDR3 DNA sequence: TGTGCCAGCACGGGGGGCAGTGGAAACACCATATATTTT.

The genes are TRBV20-1 and TRBJ2-1, with D possibly TRBD2 on 5 matching bases. Trimming stripped 6 bases from V and 5 bases from J, with 5 bases between. The CDR3 consists of 10 residues. Germline loops: CDR1 DFQATT, CDR2 SNEGSKA (reference sequence). DNA of the CDR3: TGCAGTGCGGGAGACAATGAGCAGTTCTTC. This sequence encodes CSAGDNEQFF.

The chain carries TRBV9 and TRBJ1-1; 7 bases are a match to TRBD1. CDR3 length equals 16 residues. With 4 bases clipped from V and 5 bases from J, the junction kept 14 bases outside the gene matches. CDR1 and CDR2 from the germline V gene are SGDLS and YYNGEE. This CDR3 reads CASSQGPEGARTEAFF. The CDR3 DNA is TGTGCCAGCAGCCAAGGTCCGGAGGGGGCGAGGACTGAAGCTTTCTTT.

The chain links TRBV5-4 to TRBJ2-7; 9 nucleotides align to TRBD1. With V trimmed by 7 bases and J by 0 bases, 8 bases remained unmatched. CDR1 and CDR2 (germline): SGHNT, YYREEE (reference sequence). This CDR3 has 15 residues. As DNA, the CDR3 is TGTGCCAGCGGGATAGGGACAGGGAACTCCTACGAGCAGTACTTC. This gives the protein CASGIGTGNSYEQYF.

The chain links TRBV7-8 to TRBJ1-5; 7 nucleotides match TRBD1. Germline V gene sequence: CDR1 SGHVS, CDR2 FQNEAQ. V trimming: 5 bases; J trimming: 3 bases; junction bases outside the gene matches: 7. This CDR3 comprises 15 residues. CDR3 DNA sequence: TGTGCCAGCAGCGCCCAACAGGGGTTCAATCAGCCCCAGCATTTT. It translates to CASSAQQGFNQPQHF.

This clone has a handful of counts. This chain connects TRBV19 to TRBJ1-2; D is possibly TRBD1 (6 bases). CDR1 is LNHDA, CDR2 SQIVND, per germline (reference sequence). This CDR3 has 12 amino acids. Trimming took off 6 bases at V and 8 bases at J, with 13 bases between the two ends. CDR3 nucleotides: TGTGCCAGTAGAGCAGCCAGGGGCGGCTACACCTTC. This translates into CASRAARGGYTF.